These 28 T cell receptor beta chains came from one sample sequenced in a study of shared clonotypes between healthy human individuals. Only in-frame clones appear in the TCRdb table, and some are missing; sequencing was by immunoSEQ multiplex PCR. This sample yields about 190,000 clones, of which approximately 60% are seen a single time; 8% to 13% belongs to the top ten. Sequenced sample: memory CD4+ T cells sorted from blood. The subset was: CD45RA-negative fraction. The receptors come from a man younger than 45 in good health.

The table lists this clone with a few counts. V and J are TRBV5-1 and TRBJ2-7; D unclear. Germline V gives CDR1 SGHRS, CDR2 YFSETQ. Trimming stripped 2 bases from V and 4 bases from J, with 13 bases between. This CDR3 comprises 14 residues. CDR3 amino acids: CASSLSWSAYEQYF. CDR3 in DNA: TGCGCCAGCAGCTTAAGTTGGAGCGCTTACGAGCAGTACTTC.

The V and J genes are TRBV11-3 and TRBJ2-7, with 12 bases matching TRBD1. The trim removed 4 bases at V and 5 bases at J, leaving 6 bases unmatched. The V gene's germline CDR1 is SGHNT and CDR2 YENEEA. The CDR3 consists of 15 residues. CDR3: CASSWPGTGGDEQYF. CDR3 in DNA: TGTGCCAGCAGCTGGCCCGGGACAGGGGGCGACGAGCAGTACTTC.

The chain carries TRBV13 and TRBJ1-2; tentative D call: TRBD1 (6 bases). This CDR3 is 15 amino acids long. The germline V gene has CDR1 PRHDT and CDR2 FYEKMQ (reference sequence). Trimming took 7 bases from V and 1 from J, leaving 16 bases between them. The CDR3 spells CASTLRGGVNYGYTF. The CDR3 coding sequence is TGTGCCAGCACCCTGAGAGGGGGAGTTAACTATGGCTACACCTTC.

This clone was observed at least ten times. The gene calls are TRBV9 and TRBJ2-2; TRBD1 might be the D (5 bases). The CDR3 totals 14 residues. From germline, CDR1 is SGDLS and CDR2 YYNGEE. The V end was cut by 3 bases, the J end by 4 bases, with 10 bases between. The CDR3 nucleotides read TGTGCCAGCAGCGCCCAGGGATTCACCGGGGAGCTGTTTTTT. This translates into CASSAQGFTGELFF.

This clone occurred a few times. The chain uses TRBV6-5 and TRBJ1-5; the D is unclear. Per germline, CDR1 MNHEY and CDR2 SVGAGI. CDR3 length equals 14 residues. Trimming pared 0 bases from V and 5 bases from J, leaving 8 bases between. CDR3 in amino acids: CASSYSSEHQPQHF. The CDR3 DNA reads as TGTGCCAGCAGTTACTCCAGTGAGCATCAGCCCCAGCATTTT.

The rearrangement joins TRBV5-6 to TRBJ2-7; the D is unclear. This CDR3 is built from 11 residues. Trimming left V 4 bases short and J 0 bases short, with 2 bases between. Germline V gives CDR1 SGHDT, CDR2 YYEEEE. CDR3 DNA sequence: TGTGCCAGCAGCCACTCCTACGAGCAGTACTTC. It codes for CASSHSYEQYF.

The rearrangement links TRBV11-3 to TRBJ2-3; weak D call: TRBD1 (5 bases). V was cut by 0 bases and J by 4 bases, with 11 bases left in between. The CDR3 has 15 amino acids. Germline CDR1 and CDR2: SGHNT and YENEEA. The CDR3 sequence: CASSLDAGWADTQYF. DNA of the CDR3: TGTGCCAGCAGCTTAGATGCAGGGTGGGCAGATACGCAGTATTTT.

The CDR3 sequence: CASRFDRNTYEQYF. The CDR3 DNA sequence: TGTGCCAGCAGATTTGACAGGAATACCTACGAGCAGTACTTC. V is TRBV2 and J is TRBJ2-7, with D perhaps matching TRBD1 (6 bases). This CDR3 is 14 amino acids long. The V gene's germline CDR1 is SNHLY and CDR2 FYNNEI. Trimming stripped 6 bases from V and 2 bases from J, with 14 bases between.

The chain combines TRBV6-5 with TRBJ1-5; no clear D gene. CDR1 MNHEY and CDR2 SVGAGI come from the germline V gene. Trimming shortened V by 4 bases and J by 5 bases, and 9 bases separated the two germline ends. This CDR3 has 13 residues. This chain's CDR3 is CASSLGQYQPQHF. For the CDR3, the DNA is TGTGCCAGCAGTTTAGGCCAGTATCAGCCCCAGCATTTT.

As concerns this clone: At one end the junction does not follow the germline gene, possibly because of a read error. The V call is TRBV7-7, the J call TRBJ2-5; 8 bases agree with TRBD2. Germline assignment: CDR1 SSHAT and CDR2 FNYEAQ (reference sequence). This CDR3 is 15 amino acids long. The DNA of the CDR3 is TGTGCTAGCAGCTTAGGTAGTAGCGGGACAGAGACCCAGTACTTC. Its translation is CASSLGSSGTETQYF.

V and J are TRBV18 and TRBJ2-3, with TRBD1 matching 8 bases. Germline CDR1 reads KGHSH; CDR2 reads LQKENI. This CDR3 comprises 16 residues. V was pared by 3 bases and J by 6 bases, with 11 bases of the junction left unmatched. The CDR3 DNA follows: TGTGCCAGCTCACCGCTACCGGACAGGGCGGGGGATACGCAGTATTTT. Translated, it gives CASSPLPDRAGDTQYF.

The chain joins TRBV5-1 to TRBJ2-3; 8 nucleotides match TRBD2. Germline loops: CDR1 SGHRS, CDR2 YFSETQ. Trimming took 4 bases from V and 2 from J; bases not matched to a gene: 3. CDR3 length: 14 amino acids. The CDR3 loop is CASSRGLVTDTQYF. DNA of the CDR3: TGCGCCAGCAGCAGGGGACTAGTCACAGATACGCAGTATTTT. The full variable domain, with the rest looked up from reference TRBV5-1 and TRBJ2-3, is KAGVTQTPRYLIKTRGQQVTLSCSPISGHRSVSWYQQTPGQGLQFLFEYFSETQRNKGNFPGRFSGRQFSNSRSEMNVSTLELGDSALYLCASSRGLVTDTQYFGPGTRLTVL.

The chain has TRBV2 and TRBJ2-2; D remains unclear. Germline CDR1 and CDR2: SNHLY and FYNNEI. Trimming took 5 bases from V and 2 from J, leaving 9 bases between them. The CDR3 is 14 amino acids. The CDR3 loop reads CASSRSTNTGELFF. The CDR3 DNA sequence: TGTGCCAGCAGTAGGTCCACTAACACCGGGGAGCTGTTTTTT.

This clone has just a few counts. V gene TRBV21-1 combines with J gene TRBJ1-3. TRBV21-1 is a recognized pseudogene. The CDR3 is made up of 15 amino acids. CDR3 bases: TGTGCCAGCAGCGGGGGACCGAGCTCTGGAAACACCATATATTTT. The encoded protein is CASSGGPSSGNTIYF.

This chain joins TRBV9 and TRBJ2-7; D is possibly TRBD1 (6 bases). CDR1 is SGDLS, CDR2 YYNGEE, per germline. This CDR3 contains 16 residues. Trimming removed 3 bases from V and 0 bases from J, with 16 bases in between. CDR3 DNA: TGTGCCAGCAGCGCGAGGGACACCAAGAGCTCCTACGAGCAGTACTTC. It is translated as CASSARDTKSSYEQYF.

This clone came up a few times. This chain joins TRBV14 and TRBJ1-1; unclear D gene. Germline CDR1 is SGHDN and CDR2 is FVKESK. Trimming shortened V by 6 bases and J by 1 base, and 15 bases separated the two germline ends. The CDR3 totals 15 residues. This CDR3 reads CASRLMGSPNTEAFF. The DNA for the CDR3 is TGTGCCAGCAGGCTAATGGGTTCCCCGAACACTGAAGCTTTCTTT.

V gene TRBV7-4 combines with J gene TRBJ1-4; tentative D call: TRBD1 (5 bases). V dropped 1 base and J dropped 8 bases, with 5 bases sitting between them. Germline V gene sequence: CDR1 SGHVT, CDR2 SQSDAQ. There are 12 residues in the CDR3. CDR3 sequence (DNA): TGTGCCAGCAGCTTAGGGGACGAAAAACTGTTTTTT. Translation: CASSLGDEKLFF.

J is TRBJ2-5 and V is TRBV9; weak D call: TRBD2 (5 bases). CDR1 and CDR2 from the germline V gene are SGDLS and YYNGEE. The CDR3 loop spans 13 amino acids. V lost 0 bases and J 3 bases, leaving 6 bases between the germline ends. This chain's CDR3 is CASSVVGKETQYF. The CDR3 coding sequence is TGTGCCAGCAGCGTAGTCGGGAAAGAGACCCAGTACTTC.

The chain carries TRBV15 and TRBJ2-5; D is unresolved. The germline V gene encodes CDR1 LNHNV and CDR2 YYDKDF (reference sequence). Trimming cost V 0 bases and J 5 bases, with 4 bases left between them. The CDR3 covers 12 residues. The CDR3 protein is CATSRDDETQYF. The CDR3 bases are TGTGCCACCAGCAGAGACGACGAGACCCAGTACTTC. Based on the CDR3 plus reference TRBV15 and TRBJ2-5, the full variable domain is DAMVIQNPRYQVTQFGKPVTLSCSQTLNHNVMYWYQQKSSQAPKLLFHYYDKDFNNEADTPDNFQSRRPNTSFCFLDIRSPGLGDTAMYLCATSRDDETQYFGPGTRLLVL.

This sequence joins TRBV11-2 and TRBJ2-1; possibly TRBD2 for D (5 bases). Trimming removed 6 bases from V and 1 base from J, with 13 bases in between. The CDR3 totals 15 residues. Germline assignment: CDR1 SGHAT and CDR2 FQNNGV. CDR3 residues: CASSIDGDSYNEQFF. The CDR3 bases are TGTGCCAGCAGTATTGACGGGGATTCCTACAATGAGCAGTTCTTC.

This rearrangement joins TRBV2 to TRBJ2-3; TRBD2 matches at 10 bases. Germline CDR1 SNHLY, CDR2 FYNNEI. V was clipped by 4 bases and J by 3 bases; unmatched bases: 10. The CDR3 loop spans 17 amino acids. The CDR3 region is CASSGRLIAGGTDTQYF. The CDR3 DNA sequence: TGTGCCAGCAGTGGTCGTTTGATAGCGGGGGGTACAGATACGCAGTATTTT.

The V gene is TRBV9, the J gene TRBJ2-2; 11 nucleotides match TRBD2. Trimming removed 4 bases from V and 5 bases from J; junction bases left unmatched: 7. The CDR3 extends over 16 amino acids. Germline V gene sequence: CDR1 SGDLS, CDR2 YYNGEE. The CDR3 coding sequence is TGTGCCAGCAGCTTTAGCGGGAGGGCGGGTACCGGGGAGCTGTTTTTT. As protein: CASSFSGRAGTGELFF.

The rearrangement links TRBV18 to TRBJ2-5; no clear D gene. Germline V lookup: CDR1 KGHSH, CDR2 LQKENI. V dropped 2 bases and J dropped 4 bases, with 11 bases sitting between them. The CDR3 is made up of 14 amino acids. CDR3 DNA: TGTGCCAGCTCACCAGAGGCCTCTGGAGAGACCCAGTACTTC. Its translation is CASSPEASGETQYF.

This CDR3 reads CASSLIPGSDEQFF. The CDR3 coding sequence is TGTGCCAGCAGCTTAATCCCCGGGTCTGATGAGCAGTTCTTC. This chain joins TRBV7-3 and TRBJ2-1; no firm D call. V lost 1 base and J 8 bases, leaving 12 bases between the germline ends. The length of the CDR3 is 14 residues. The germline V gene has CDR1 SGHTA and CDR2 FQGTGA.

V gene TRBV15 combines with J gene TRBJ2-5; D remains unclear. The CDR3 loop spans 13 amino acids. V was clipped by 8 bases and J by 0 bases, with 10 bases between them. The germline gives CDR1 LNHNV, CDR2 YYDKDF (reference sequence). The CDR3 DNA follows: TGTGCCACCTCCAACTCACACCAAGAGACCCAGTACTTC. Encoded protein: CATSNSHQETQYF.

This clone was observed once. CDR3 sequence reads: CASSQDSGRHTGELFF. The CDR3 DNA reads as TGTGCCAGCAGCCAAGATTCAGGGCGGCACACCGGGGAGCTGTTTTTT. The genes are TRBV4-2 and TRBJ2-2, with a possible D match to TRBD1 (5 bases). Germline-derived CDR1 and CDR2 are LGHNA and YNFKEQ. The V end was cut by 0 bases, the J end by 3 bases, with 11 bases between. The CDR3 consists of 16 residues.

The rearrangement uses TRBV19 and TRBJ1-5, with TRBD1 matching over 11 bases. Trimming removed 6 bases from V and 6 bases from J; junction bases left unmatched: 7. This CDR3 has 15 amino acids. The V gene's germline CDR1 is LNHDA and CDR2 SQIVND (reference sequence). This CDR3 reads CASSPGTGGGQPQHF. The CDR3 nucleotides are TGTGCCAGTAGCCCCGGGACAGGGGGAGGTCAGCCCCAGCATTTT.

This clone was picked up many times. DNA for the CDR3: TGTGCCAGCAGTGCCTCAGGGTACACTGAAGCTTTCTTT. Amino acids: CASSASGYTEAFF. The chain uses TRBV2 and TRBJ1-1; weak D call: TRBD1 (5 bases). CDR3 length: 13 residues. The V and J ends lost 4 bases and 3 bases respectively, with 9 bases between them. In germline, CDR1 is SNHLY, CDR2 FYNNEI.